This T cell receptor (beta chain) was sequenced for a study of human T cells and chemical hapten exposure. Study background: Slight volume differences across pooled libraries mainly accounted for varying per-sample TCR yields. General study points: TCRs at high frequency, those above 1 in 1000, did not change with DPC sensitization.

Germline V gives CDR1 SGHTA, CDR2 FQGNSA. V was trimmed by 5 bases and J by 2 bases, leaving 12 bases between them. The CDR3 runs 14 residues. TCRdb re-called the 5' RACE reads with MiXCR, one entry per CDR3 protein. The data hold roughly 82,000 distinct CDR3 sequences, with more than 15% observed a single time. Total RNA was isolated from whole blood that had not been fractionated. Regarding this clonotype: No antigen is known for it.

This receptor was identified in a female donor in good health. The chain combines TRBV7-2 with TRBJ2-5, with unresolved D. The CDR3 nucleotides are TGTGCCAGCAGCCCCCCGGCCCGTCAAGAGACCCAGTACTTC. Residues: CASSPPARQETQYF.